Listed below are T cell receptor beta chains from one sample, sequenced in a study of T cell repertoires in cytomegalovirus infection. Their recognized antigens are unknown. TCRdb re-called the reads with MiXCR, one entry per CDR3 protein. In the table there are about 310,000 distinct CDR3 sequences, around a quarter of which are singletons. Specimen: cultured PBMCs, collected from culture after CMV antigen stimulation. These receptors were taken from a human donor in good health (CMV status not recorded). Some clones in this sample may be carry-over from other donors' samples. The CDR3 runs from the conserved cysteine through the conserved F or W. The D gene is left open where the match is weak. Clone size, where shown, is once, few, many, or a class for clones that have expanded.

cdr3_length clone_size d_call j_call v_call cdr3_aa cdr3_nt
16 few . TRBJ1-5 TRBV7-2 CASSSGTRYSNQPQHF TGTGCCAGCAGCTCCGGGACGAGGTATAGCAATCAGCCCCAGCATTTT
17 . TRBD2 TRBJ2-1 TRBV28 CASSLDIAGGRDNEQFF TGTGCCAGCAGTCTGGATATAGCGGGAGGGCGAGACAATGAGCAGTTCTTC
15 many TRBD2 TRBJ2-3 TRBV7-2 CASSPWIAGEDTQYF TGTGCCAGCAGCCCCTGGATAGCGGGGGAAGATACGCAGTATTTT
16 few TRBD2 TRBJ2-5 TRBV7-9 CASSLGGAGVQETQYF TGTGCCAGCAGCTTAGGGGGAGCGGGAGTTCAAGAGACCCAGTACTTC
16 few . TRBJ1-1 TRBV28 CASSFSPGHEGSEAFF TGTGCCAGCAGTTTCTCACCGGGACATGAGGGTTCTGAAGCTTTCTTT
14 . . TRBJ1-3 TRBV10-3 CAISVTDSGNTIYF TGTGCCATCAGTGTTACGGACTCTGGAAACACCATATATTTT
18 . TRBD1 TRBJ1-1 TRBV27 CASSSLERQGRVNTEAFF TGTGCCAGCAGTTCCTTGGAGCGACAGGGAAGGGTGAACACTGAAGCTTTCTTT
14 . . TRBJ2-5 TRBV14 CASSSGMVQETQYF TGTGCCAGCAGCTCAGGCATGGTCCAAGAGACCCAGTACTTC
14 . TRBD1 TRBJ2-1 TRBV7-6 CASSLGQGVGEQFF TGTGCCAGCAGCTTAGGACAGGGGGTAGGTGAGCAGTTCTTC
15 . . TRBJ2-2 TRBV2 CASSSGQTNTGELFF TGTGCCAGCAGTTCCGGACAGACGAACACCGGGGAGCTGTTTTTT
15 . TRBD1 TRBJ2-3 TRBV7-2 CASSSGQYYTDTQYF TGTGCCAGCAGCTCGGGACAGTACTACACAGATACGCAGTATTTT
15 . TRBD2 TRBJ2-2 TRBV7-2 CASSYGRTNTGELFF TGTGCCAGCAGCTACGGGAGGACGAACACCGGGGAGCTGTTTTTT
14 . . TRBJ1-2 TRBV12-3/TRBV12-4 CASSFRGGTYGYTF TGTGCCAGCAGTTTCCGGGGGGGCACCTATGGCTACACCTTC
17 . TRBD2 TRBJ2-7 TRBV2 CASSVEREGPFKGEQYF TGTGCCAGCAGTGTCGAGCGGGAGGGCCCTTTTAAAGGCGAGCAGTACTTC
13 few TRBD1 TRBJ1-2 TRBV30 CAWTDRANYGYTF TGTGCCTGGACCGACAGGGCAAACTATGGCTACACCTTC
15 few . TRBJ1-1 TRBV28 CASSPRTVGRTEAFF TGTGCCAGCAGCCCGAGGACAGTAGGAAGGACTGAAGCTTTCTTT
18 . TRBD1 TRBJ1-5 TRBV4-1 CASSHEKGTGARNQPQHF TGCGCCAGCAGCCATGAAAAGGGGACAGGGGCACGCAATCAGCCCCAGCATTTT
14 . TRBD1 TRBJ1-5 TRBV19 CASGRQGENQPQHF TGTGCCAGTGGTAGACAGGGGGAGAATCAGCCCCAGCATTTT
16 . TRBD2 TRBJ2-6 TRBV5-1 CASSLVSGSGANVLTF TGCGCCAGCAGCTTGGTTAGCGGGAGTGGGGCCAACGTCCTGACTTTC
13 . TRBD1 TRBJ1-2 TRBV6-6 CASRGRTGYGYTF TGTGCCAGCAGAGGCCGGACAGGCTATGGCTACACCTTC
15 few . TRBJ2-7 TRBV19 CASSAPGLGPYEQYF TGTGCCAGTAGTGCTCCGGGTCTGGGGCCCTACGAGCAGTACTTC
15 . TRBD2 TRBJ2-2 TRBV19 CASTDRSGGTGELFF TGTGCCAGTACCGATCGGTCGGGGGGCACCGGGGAGCTGTTTTTT
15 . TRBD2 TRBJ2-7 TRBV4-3 CASSQSLAGGTEQYF TGCGCCAGCAGCCAATCACTAGCGGGAGGGACCGAGCAGTACTTC
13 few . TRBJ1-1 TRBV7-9 CASSTEVGTEAFF TGTGCCAGCAGCACCGAGGTGGGAACTGAAGCTTTCTTT
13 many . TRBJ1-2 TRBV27 CASSFRPNYGYTF TGTGCCAGCAGTTTTCGACCCAACTATGGCTACACCTTC
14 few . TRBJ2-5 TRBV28 CASSRNQGGETQYF TGTGCCAGCAGTAGGAACCAGGGTGGCGAGACCCAGTACTTC
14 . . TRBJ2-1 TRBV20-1 CSASVGGPVAEQFF TGCAGTGCTAGTGTCGGGGGGCCTGTCGCAGAGCAGTTCTTC
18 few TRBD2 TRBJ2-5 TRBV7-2 CASSRFGTSGSIGETQYF TGTGCCAGCAGCCGATTCGGGACTAGCGGGAGTATCGGAGAGACCCAGTACTTC
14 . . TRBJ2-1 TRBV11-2 CASIGISRPYEQFF TGTGCCAGCATCGGGATAAGCCGGCCCTATGAGCAGTTCTTC
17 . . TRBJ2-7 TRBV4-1 CASSHPSGHMSSYEQYF TGCGCCAGCAGCCACCCCTCCGGACATATGAGCTCCTACGAGCAGTACTTC
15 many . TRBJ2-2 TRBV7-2 CASSGPGRGRGELFF TGTGCCAGCAGCGGGCCGGGACGGGGAAGAGGGGAGCTGTTTTTT
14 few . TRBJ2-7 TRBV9 CASSVGGANYEQYF TGTGCCAGCAGCGTAGGCGGAGCGAACTACGAGCAGTACTTC
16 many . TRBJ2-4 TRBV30 CAWSEAQGYSKNIQYF TGTGCCTGGAGTGAAGCCCAGGGATATAGCAAAAACATTCAGTACTTC
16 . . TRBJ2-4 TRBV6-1 CASSEPWGLAKNIQYF TGTGCCAGCAGCGAACCCTGGGGACTAGCCAAAAACATTCAGTACTTC
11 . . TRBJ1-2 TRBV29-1 CSVGRNYGYTF TGCAGCGTTGGACGGAACTATGGCTACACCTTC
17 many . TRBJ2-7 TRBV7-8 CASSLKGGRGIAYEQYF TGTGCCAGCAGCTTAAAGGGGGGGAGGGGGATCGCCTACGAGCAGTACTTC
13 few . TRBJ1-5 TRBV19 CASGPGLNQPQHF TGTGCCAGTGGGCCAGGGCTTAATCAGCCCCAGCATTTT
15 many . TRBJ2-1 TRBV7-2 CASSLLRGSYNEQFF TGTGCCAGCAGCTTATTACGGGGCTCCTACAATGAGCAGTTCTTC
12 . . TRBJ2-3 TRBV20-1 CSASTSTDTQYF TGCAGTGCTAGTACTAGCACAGATACGCAGTATTTT
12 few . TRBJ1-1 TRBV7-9 CASSIKNTEAFF TGTGCCAGCAGCATAAAGAACACTGAAGCTTTCTTT
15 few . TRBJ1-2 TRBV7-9 CASSPRGTTNYGYTF TGTGCCAGCAGCCCCCGGGGGACAACTAACTATGGCTACACCTTC
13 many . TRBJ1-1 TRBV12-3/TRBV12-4 CASSWTVNTEAFF TGTGCCAGCAGCTGGACGGTTAACACTGAAGCTTTCTTT
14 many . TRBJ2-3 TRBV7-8 CASSRLPGTDTQYF TGTGCCAGCAGTCGACTCCCGGGGACAGATACGCAGTATTTT
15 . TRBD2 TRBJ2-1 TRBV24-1 CATSGTSGRMDEQFF TGTGCCACCAGCGGGACTAGCGGGAGAATGGATGAGCAGTTCTTC
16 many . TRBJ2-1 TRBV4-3 CASSQGGGRLNNEQFF TGCGCCAGCAGCCAAGGAGGGGGGAGACTAAACAATGAGCAGTTCTTC
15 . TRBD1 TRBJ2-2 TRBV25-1 CASREEGRGLGELFF TGTGCCAGCAGGGAAGAGGGCAGGGGGCTAGGGGAGCTGTTTTTT
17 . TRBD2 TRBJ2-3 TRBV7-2 CASSSLVLAGSMYTQYF TGTGCCAGCAGCTCACTCGTTCTAGCGGGGTCCATGTATACGCAGTATTTT
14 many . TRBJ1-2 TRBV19 CASSTQLANYGYTF TGTGCCAGTAGTACCCAGTTAGCTAACTATGGCTACACCTTC
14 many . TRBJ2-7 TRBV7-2 CASKGGGPGYEQYF TGTGCCAGCAAGGGGGGAGGGCCAGGTTACGAGCAGTACTTC
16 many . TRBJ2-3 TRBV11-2 CASSLDPRLGTDTQYF TGTGCCAGCAGCTTAGACCCGCGGTTGGGCACAGATACGCAGTATTTT
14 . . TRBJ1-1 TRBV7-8 CASSLRQKNTEAFF TGTGCCAGCAGCTTACGGCAAAAGAACACTGAAGCTTTCTTT
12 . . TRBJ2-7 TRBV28 CASITPAGEQYF TGTGCCAGCATTACCCCGGCGGGCGAGCAGTACTTC
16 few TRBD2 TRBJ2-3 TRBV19 CASSAWSSGSTDTQYF TGTGCCAGTAGTGCCTGGAGTAGCGGGAGCACAGATACGCAGTATTTT
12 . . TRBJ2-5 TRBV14 CASSQNWETQYF TGTGCCAGCAGCCAAAACTGGGAGACCCAGTACTTC
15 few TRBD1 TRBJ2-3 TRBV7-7 CASSLGTGGADTQYF TGTGCTAGCAGCTTAGGGACAGGGGGCGCAGATACGCAGTATTTT